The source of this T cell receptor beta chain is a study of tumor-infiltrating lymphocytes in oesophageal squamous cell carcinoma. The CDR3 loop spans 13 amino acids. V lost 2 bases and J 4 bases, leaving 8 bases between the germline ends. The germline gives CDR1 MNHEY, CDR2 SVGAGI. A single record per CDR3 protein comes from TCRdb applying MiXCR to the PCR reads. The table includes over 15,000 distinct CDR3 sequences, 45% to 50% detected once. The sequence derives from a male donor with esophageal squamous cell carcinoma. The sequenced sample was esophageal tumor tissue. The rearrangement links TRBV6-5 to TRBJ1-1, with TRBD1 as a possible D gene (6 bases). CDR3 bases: TGTGCCAGCAGTTACAGGGGGGGCACTGAAGCTTTCTTT. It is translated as CASSYRGGTEAFF.